This TCR beta chain was identified in a study of CD8 T cells in Susac syndrome. RNA, at roughly 0.5 to 1 ug, was reverse transcribed with random hexamers. TCRdb called the immunoSEQ multiplex PCR reads again in MiXCR, with one record for every CDR3 protein. The sample includes around 280,000 distinct CDR3 sequences, approximately 85% seen only once; the top ten take 0.095% to 0.14%. Germline-derived CDR1 and CDR2 are LNHDA and SQIVND (reference sequence). V shed 7 bases and J shed 6 bases, with 18 bases lying between them. The CDR3 length is 14 residues. Sequencing of TCR beta, carried out with a high-throughput approach, was applied to CD8+ and CD4+ T cells from the blood. The multiple sclerosis control group comprised treatment-naive patients with stable or active relapsing-remitting disease.

The source is a human donor with multiple sclerosis. This chain connects TRBV19 to TRBJ1-2, with D maybe TRBD1 (6 bases). The sample consisted of CD8+ T cells from PBMCs. The CDR3 coding sequence is TGTGCCAGTAAGTGGGGAACAGGGAACCATGGCTACACCTTC. Encoded protein: CASKWGTGNHGYTF.